The rows below give T cell receptor beta chains drawn from one sample of a study of T-cell reconstitution after alpha-beta-depleted transplantation in children. From the PCR reads, TCRdb called clonotypes with MiXCR, one entry per CDR3 protein. Found here are roughly 76,000 distinct CDR3 sequences, 11% of them singletons; the top ten hold 13%. This specimen consisted of PBMCs, obtained before TCRalphabeta/CD19-depleted stem cell transplant. The receptors come from a boy under 18 with acute myeloid leukemia, due to receive a stem cell transplant. Each CDR3 is given with its conserved first and last residue. The order of the fields is clone size, V gene, D gene, J gene, CDR3 DNA, CDR3 protein. D genes are given only for firm matches. Part of the rows lack a size; the others show once, few, many or a class for expanded clones.

size: few; V: TRBV2; D: NA; J: TRBJ1-1; DNA: TGTGCCAGCAGTGATTTACAGGGCGTAATGAACACTGAAGCTTTCTTT; CDR3: CASSDLQGVMNTEAFF
size: many; V: TRBV11-3; D: NA; J: TRBJ2-1; DNA: TGTGCCAGCAGCTTAGTGAATGGTGGTGAGCAGTTCTTC; CDR3: CASSLVNGGEQFF
size: many; V: TRBV4-1; D: TRBD2; J: TRBJ2-2; DNA: TGCGCCAGCAGCCAAGATCTTTTCCGTTTAGCGGGGGGTGGGACCGGGGAGCTGTTTTTT; CDR3: CASSQDLFRLAGGGTGELFF
size: many; V: TRBV12-3/TRBV12-4; D: NA; J: TRBJ1-3; DNA: TGTGCCAGCAGGTGGACATCGAGCTCTGGAAACACCATATATTTT; CDR3: CASRWTSSSGNTIYF
size: NA; V: TRBV3-1; D: TRBD2; J: TRBJ2-1; DNA: TGTGCCAGCAGCCAATTCGGGACTAGCACGAATGAGCAGTTCTTC; CDR3: CASSQFGTSTNEQFF
size: many; V: TRBV25-1; D: TRBD2; J: TRBJ2-5; DNA: TGTGCCAGCAGTGAACCACGGGGGGTTCAAGAGACCCAGTACTTC; CDR3: CASSEPRGVQETQYF
size: many; V: TRBV6-5; D: NA; J: TRBJ1-2; DNA: TGTGCCAGCAGTTACGATCCCGGACAGAACTATGGCTACACCTTC; CDR3: CASSYDPGQNYGYTF
size: many; V: TRBV28; D: NA; J: TRBJ1-2; DNA: TGTGCCAGCAGTTTCGACAGCCTAGGGGATGGCTACACCTTC; CDR3: CASSFDSLGDGYTF
size: NA; V: TRBV24-1; D: TRBD1; J: TRBJ2-5; DNA: TGTGCCACCAGTGAAGGGACAGGGATACAAGAGACCCAGTACTTC; CDR3: CATSEGTGIQETQYF
size: many; V: TRBV5-1; D: NA; J: TRBJ1-1; DNA: TGCGCCAGCAGCTTGGCGGGGAAAACTGAAGCTTTCTTT; CDR3: CASSLAGKTEAFF
size: many; V: TRBV4-1; D: NA; J: TRBJ2-3; DNA: TGCGCCAGCAGCCCCGCCCCGGCTAGGTGGGCAGATACGCAGTATTTT; CDR3: CASSPAPARWADTQYF
size: many; V: TRBV28; D: NA; J: TRBJ1-2; DNA: TGTGCCAGCAGTTTCTCAAACTATGGCTACACCTTC; CDR3: CASSFSNYGYTF
size: NA; V: TRBV20-1; D: TRBD2; J: TRBJ2-1; DNA: TGCAGGGGCCCAGCTAGCGGCTTCGGCCCCTATGCCTCCTACAATGAGCAGTTCTTC; CDR3: CRGPASGFGPYASYNEQFF
size: many; V: TRBV6-2/TRBV6-3; D: NA; J: TRBJ1-5; DNA: TGTGCCAGCAGTCGCCAGGACCTTAATCAGCCCCAGCATTTT; CDR3: CASSRQDLNQPQHF
size: many; V: TRBV6-4; D: TRBD1; J: TRBJ1-6; DNA: TGTGCCAGCAGCCGACTCTTTTCTGGGACAGGAGCCGGCCGGCATTCACCCCTCCACTTT; CDR3: CASSRLFSGTGAGRHSPLHF
size: many; V: TRBV10-1; D: NA; J: TRBJ1-5; DNA: TGCGCCAACCTCGGATGGGGCTCTGATCAGCCCCAGCATTTT; CDR3: CANLGWGSDQPQHF
size: NA; V: TRBV27; D: TRBD2; J: TRBJ2-1; DNA: TGTGCCAGCAGTTTATCTTTCCTAGCGGACCAGGCTGAGCAGTTCTTC; CDR3: CASSLSFLADQAEQFF
size: many; V: TRBV24-1; D: NA; J: TRBJ2-2; DNA: TGTGCCACCACCTCGGGGTCGAACACCGGGGAGCTGTTTTTT; CDR3: CATTSGSNTGELFF
size: many; V: TRBV6-1; D: NA; J: TRBJ1-4; DNA: TGTGCCAGCAGTGAGGACCGTTCAACTAATGAAAAACTGTTTTTT; CDR3: CASSEDRSTNEKLFF
size: many; V: TRBV20-1; D: NA; J: TRBJ2-3; DNA: TGCAGTGCTCTTACAAGGGGGGCGGACCACGACGTGAATACGCAGTATTTT; CDR3: CSALTRGADHDVNTQYF
size: few; V: TRBV23-1; D: NA; J: TRBJ2-1; DNA: TGCGCCAGCAGTCCGCGACACCACAATGAGCAGTTCTTC; CDR3: CASSPRHHNEQFF
size: many; V: TRBV18; D: TRBD1; J: TRBJ1-5; DNA: TGTGCCAGCTCACCGGGGACAGGGAGCAATCAGCCCCAGCATTTT; CDR3: CASSPGTGSNQPQHF
size: many; V: TRBV2; D: NA; J: TRBJ1-1; DNA: TGTGCCAGCAGTGACGGACAGACTAACACTGAAGCTTTCTTT; CDR3: CASSDGQTNTEAFF
size: many; V: TRBV4-1; D: TRBD1; J: TRBJ1-3; DNA: TGCGCCAGCAGCCAAGATCCTGAGGGGGCTAATGGAAACACCATATATTTT; CDR3: CASSQDPEGANGNTIYF
size: many; V: TRBV4-2; D: TRBD2; J: TRBJ2-1; DNA: TGTGCCAGCAGCCGGGGCAGCGGGAGTGTACATGAGCAGTTCTTC; CDR3: CASSRGSGSVHEQFF
size: many; V: TRBV6-2/TRBV6-3; D: NA; J: TRBJ1-1; DNA: TGTGCCAGCTACGAAACAGGGAGGAACACTGAAGCTTTCTTT; CDR3: CASYETGRNTEAFF
size: NA; V: TRBV20-1; D: NA; J: TRBJ2-3; DNA: TGCAGTGCTAGTGCTCTATTCAGGACGGGCACGCAGTATTTT; CDR3: CSASALFRTGTQYF
size: many; V: TRBV6-2/TRBV6-3; D: NA; J: TRBJ1-1; DNA: TGTGCCAGCAGTTACTCGATTTCGGGGGGCACTGAAGCTTTCTTT; CDR3: CASSYSISGGTEAFF